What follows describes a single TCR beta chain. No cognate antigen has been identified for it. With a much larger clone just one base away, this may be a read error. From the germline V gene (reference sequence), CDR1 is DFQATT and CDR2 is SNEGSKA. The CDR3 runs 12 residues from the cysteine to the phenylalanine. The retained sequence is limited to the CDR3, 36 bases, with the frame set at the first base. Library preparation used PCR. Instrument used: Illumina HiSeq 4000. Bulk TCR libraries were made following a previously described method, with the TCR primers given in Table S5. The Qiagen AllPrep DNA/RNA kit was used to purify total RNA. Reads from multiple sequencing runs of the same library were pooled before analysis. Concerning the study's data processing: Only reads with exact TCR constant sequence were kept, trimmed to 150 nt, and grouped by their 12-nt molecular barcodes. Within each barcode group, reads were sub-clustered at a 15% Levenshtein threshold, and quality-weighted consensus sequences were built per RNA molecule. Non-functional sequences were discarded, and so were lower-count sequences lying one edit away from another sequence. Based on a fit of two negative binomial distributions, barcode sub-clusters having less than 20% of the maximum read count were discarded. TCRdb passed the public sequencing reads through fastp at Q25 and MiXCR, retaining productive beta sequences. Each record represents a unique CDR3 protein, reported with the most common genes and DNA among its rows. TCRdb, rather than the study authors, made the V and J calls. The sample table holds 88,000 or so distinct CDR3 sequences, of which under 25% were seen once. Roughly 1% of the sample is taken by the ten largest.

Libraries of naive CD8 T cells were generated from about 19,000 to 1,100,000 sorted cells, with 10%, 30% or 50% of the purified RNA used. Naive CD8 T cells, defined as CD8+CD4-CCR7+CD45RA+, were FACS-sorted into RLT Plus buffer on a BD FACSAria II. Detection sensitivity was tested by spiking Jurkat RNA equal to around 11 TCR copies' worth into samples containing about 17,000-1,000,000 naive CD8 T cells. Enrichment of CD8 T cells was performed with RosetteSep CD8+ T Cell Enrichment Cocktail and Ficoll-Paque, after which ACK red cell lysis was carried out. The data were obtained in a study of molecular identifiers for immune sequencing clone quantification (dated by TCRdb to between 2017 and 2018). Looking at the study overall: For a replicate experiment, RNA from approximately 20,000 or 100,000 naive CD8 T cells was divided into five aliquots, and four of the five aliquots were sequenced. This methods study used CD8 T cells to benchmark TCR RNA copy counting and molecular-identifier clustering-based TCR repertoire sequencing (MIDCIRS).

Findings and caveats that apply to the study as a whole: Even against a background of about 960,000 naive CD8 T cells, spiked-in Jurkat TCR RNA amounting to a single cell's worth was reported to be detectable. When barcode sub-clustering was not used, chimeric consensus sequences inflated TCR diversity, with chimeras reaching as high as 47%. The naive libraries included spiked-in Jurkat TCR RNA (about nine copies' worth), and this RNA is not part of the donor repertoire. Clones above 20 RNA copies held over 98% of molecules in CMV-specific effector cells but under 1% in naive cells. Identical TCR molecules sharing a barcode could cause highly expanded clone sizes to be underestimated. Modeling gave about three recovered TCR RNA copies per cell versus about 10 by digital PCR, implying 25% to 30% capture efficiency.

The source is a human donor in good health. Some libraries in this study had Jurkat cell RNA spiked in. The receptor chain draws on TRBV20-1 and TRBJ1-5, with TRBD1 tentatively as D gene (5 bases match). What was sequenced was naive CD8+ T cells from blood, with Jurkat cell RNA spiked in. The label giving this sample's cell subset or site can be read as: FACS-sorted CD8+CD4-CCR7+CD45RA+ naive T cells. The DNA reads TGCAGTGCTCAGGACAATAATCAGACCCAGCATTTT. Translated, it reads CSAQDNNQTQHF.